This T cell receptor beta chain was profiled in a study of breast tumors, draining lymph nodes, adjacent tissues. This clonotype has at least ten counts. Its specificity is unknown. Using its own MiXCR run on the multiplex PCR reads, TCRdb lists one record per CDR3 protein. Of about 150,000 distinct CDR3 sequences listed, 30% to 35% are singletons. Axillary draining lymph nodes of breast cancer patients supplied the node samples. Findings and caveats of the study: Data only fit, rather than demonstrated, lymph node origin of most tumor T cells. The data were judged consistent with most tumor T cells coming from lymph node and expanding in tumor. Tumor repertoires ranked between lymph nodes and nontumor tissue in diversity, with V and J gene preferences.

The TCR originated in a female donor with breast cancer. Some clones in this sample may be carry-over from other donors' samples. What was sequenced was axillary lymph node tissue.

The CDR3 sequence: CASSPNNDSPLHF. Here the CDR3 DNA reads TGTGCCAGCAGTCCTAACAATGATTCACCCCTCCACTTT. The chain combines TRBV2 with TRBJ1-6; D call uncertain. The V end lost 5 bases, the J end lost 8 bases, and 10 bases lay between the germline ends. The CDR3 consists of 13 residues. CDR1 and CDR2 (germline): SNHLY, FYNNEI.